The 8 T cell receptor beta chains reported below all come from one sample, sequenced in a study of blood T cell repertoires in COVID-19. The data were produced by immunoSEQ multiplex PCR, yet TCRdb's version contains in-frame clones alone and is incomplete. The sample includes under 300,000 clones, roughly 84% of them seen just once. The sample consisted of peripheral blood. All receptors derive from a woman aged 40-49 years who had recovered from COVID-19.

The genes are TRBV6-5 and TRBJ1-2; D is perhaps TRBD1 (6 bases). V was clipped by 0 bases and J by 1 base, with 12 bases between them. CDR1 MNHEY and CDR2 SVGAGI come from the germline V gene. This CDR3 has 16 residues. The CDR3 DNA is TGTGCCAGCAGTTACTCGTGGACAGTTGGTAACTATGGCTACACCTTC. Encoded protein: CASSYSWTVGNYGYTF.

The V call is TRBV11-2, the J call TRBJ2-1, with a tentative D call TRBD2 (5 bases). CDR1 and CDR2 (germline): SGHAT, FQNNGV. This CDR3 is built from 13 residues. Trimming cost V 0 bases and J 7 bases, with 7 bases left between them. This chain's CDR3 is CASSLERDNEQFF. In nucleotides, the CDR3 is TGTGCCAGCAGCTTAGAGAGGGATAATGAGCAGTTCTTC.

The genes are TRBV25-1 and TRBJ2-7; TRBD2 might be the D (7 bases). Trimming left V 1 base short and J 0 bases short, with 13 bases between. Germline V gene lookup returns CDR1 MGHDK and CDR2 SYGVNS. This CDR3 comprises 16 residues. The CDR3 DNA sequence: TGTGCCAGCAGTGAATCAGGCGGGGGCCTCTCCTACGAGCAGTACTTC. Its protein is CASSESGGGLSYEQYF.

The chain combines TRBV30 with TRBJ2-3; D might be TRBD2 (6 bases). Per the germline V gene, CDR1 is GTSNPN and CDR2 is SVGIG (reference sequence). The CDR3 sequence is 15 residues long. V was clipped by 5 bases and J by 5 bases, with 20 bases between them. In DNA, the CDR3 is TGTGCCTGGGTGCCGGGAGCCCTTTACGGAGATACGCAGTATTTT. This encodes CAWVPGALYGDTQYF.

This clone was detected once. This chain connects TRBV13 to TRBJ2-3; the D is unclear. This CDR3 is built from 17 residues. V was cut by 2 bases and J by 1 base, with 16 bases left in between. Per the germline V gene, CDR1 is PRHDT and CDR2 is FYEKMQ (reference sequence). The CDR3 DNA is TGTGCCAGCAGCTTAACTCTTGGGCCCAAGCGCACAGATACGCAGTATTTT. Protein sequence: CASSLTLGPKRTDTQYF.

The chain has TRBV9 and TRBJ2-1; D is possibly TRBD1 (6 bases). CDR1 and CDR2 (germline): SGDLS, YYNGEE. This CDR3 spans 15 amino acids. V was clipped by 5 bases and J by 4 bases, with 16 bases between them. CDR3 DNA sequence: TGTGCCAGCAGTGCGACGACAGGACAGTACAATGAGCAGTTCTTC. Encoded protein: CASSATTGQYNEQFF. The complete variable domain, with remaining parts taken from reference TRBV9 and TRBJ2-1, reads DSGVTQTPKHLITATGQRVTLRCSPRSGDLSVYWYQQSLDQGLQFLIQYYNGEERAKGNILERFSAQQFPDLHSELNLSSLELGDSALYFCASSATTGQYNEQFFGPGTRLTVL.

The rearrangement joins TRBV19 to TRBJ1-4; D remains ambiguous. CDR1 is LNHDA, CDR2 SQIVND, per germline (reference sequence). V was pared by 5 bases and J by 6 bases, with 13 bases between. This CDR3 comprises 14 residues. The CDR3 loop is CASSPRVGYEKLFF. CDR3 nucleotides: TGTGCCAGTAGTCCCCGTGTCGGGTATGAAAAACTGTTTTTT.

The CDR3 coding sequence is TGTGCCAGCAGCTCGACAGGGGGTCGCGAGCAGTACTTC. As protein: CASSSTGGREQYF. The J gene is TRBJ2-7, the V gene TRBV7-9; 9 positions agree with TRBD1. The CDR3 is 13 amino acids. The J segment lost 6 bases and the V segment lost 4 bases, leaving 4 bases of the junction unmatched. The germline gives CDR1 SEHNR, CDR2 FQNEAQ (reference sequence).